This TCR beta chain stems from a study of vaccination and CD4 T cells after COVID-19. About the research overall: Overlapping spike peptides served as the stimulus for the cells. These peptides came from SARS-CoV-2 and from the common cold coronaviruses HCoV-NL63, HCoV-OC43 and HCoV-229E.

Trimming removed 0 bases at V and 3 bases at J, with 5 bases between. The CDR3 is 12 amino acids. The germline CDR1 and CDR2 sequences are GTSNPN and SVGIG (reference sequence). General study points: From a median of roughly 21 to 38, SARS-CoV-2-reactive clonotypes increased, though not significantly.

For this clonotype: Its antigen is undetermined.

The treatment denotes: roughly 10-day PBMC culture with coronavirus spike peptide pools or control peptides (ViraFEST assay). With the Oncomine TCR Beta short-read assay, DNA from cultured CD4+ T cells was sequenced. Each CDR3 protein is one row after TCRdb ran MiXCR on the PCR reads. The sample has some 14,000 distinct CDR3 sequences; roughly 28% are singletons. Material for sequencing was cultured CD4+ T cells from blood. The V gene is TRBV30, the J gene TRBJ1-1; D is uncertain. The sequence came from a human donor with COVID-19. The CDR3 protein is CAWSVHDTEAFF. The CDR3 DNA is TGTGCCTGGAGTGTACATGACACTGAAGCTTTCTTT. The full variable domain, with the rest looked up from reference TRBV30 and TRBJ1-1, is SQTIHQWPATLVQPVGSPLSLECTVEGTSNPNLYWYRQAAGRGLQLLFYSVGIGQISSEVPQNLSASRPQDRQFILSSKKLLLSDSGFYLCAWSVHDTEAFFGQGTRLTVV.